The rows below give T cell receptor beta chains drawn from one sample of a study of PD-L1 blockade in urothelial cancer. Profiled with immunoSEQ multiplex PCR; TCRdb holds only in-frame clones, not every one. The sample carries around 69,000 clones, less than 95% recorded once. The sequencing used PBMCs, collected around atezolizumab (anti-PD-L1) treatment. These TCRs come from an elderly woman with urothelial cancer. The CDR3 runs from the conserved cysteine through the conserved F or W. A D gene is named only where the DNA matches it firmly. Clone size appears in some rows only: once, few, many, or a class for an expanded clone.

j_gene | v_gene | abundance | d_gene | CDR3aa | CDR3nt
TRBJ2-7 | TRBV19 | - | - | CASSTPGVSGYEQYF | TGTGCCAGTAGTACGCCCGGAGTATCGGGATACGAGCAGTACTTC
TRBJ1-2 | TRBV27 | - | - | CASSLSQGGPSGYTF | TGTGCCAGCAGTTTATCGCAAGGGGGACCTTCGGGCTACACCTTC
TRBJ2-5 | TRBV2 | - | - | CASHRDSQETQYF | TGTGCCAGCCACCGGGACTCTCAAGAGACCCAGTACTTC
TRBJ1-1 | TRBV6-5 | - | - | CASSYSRVSMNTEAFF | TGTGCCAGCAGTTACTCGCGGGTTTCCATGAACACTGAAGCTTTCTTT
TRBJ1-5 | TRBV19 | - | - | CASSLGAGQPQHF | TGTGCCAGTAGTCTGGGTGCAGGTCAGCCCCAGCATTTT
TRBJ1-1 | TRBV5-1 | - | - | CASSLHVNTEAFF | TGCGCCAGCAGCTTACACGTGAACACTGAAGCTTTCTTT
TRBJ2-2 | TRBV23-1 | once | TRBD2 | CASSQSGLAENTGELFF | TGCGCCAGCAGTCAATCGGGACTAGCGGAAAACACCGGGGAGCTGTTTTTT
TRBJ2-7 | TRBV18 | - | - | CASSPPLVIYEQYF | TGTGCCAGCTCACCACCTCTAGTCATCTACGAGCAGTACTTC
TRBJ1-5 | TRBV19 | - | TRBD1 | CASTRSTTGGGQPQHF | TGTGCCAGTACGAGGTCCACGACAGGGGGGGGTCAGCCCCAGCATTTT
TRBJ2-7 | TRBV11-2 | - | TRBD2 | CASSLDWSLAGRTYEQYF | TGTGCCAGCAGCTTAGATTGGAGCCTAGCGGGAAGAACCTACGAGCAGTACTTC
TRBJ2-2 | TRBV5-1 | few | - | CASSAPSTGELFF | TGCGCCAGCTCTGCCCCCAGCACCGGGGAGCTGTTTTTT
TRBJ2-6 | TRBV10-3 | - | - | CAITPSSGANVLTF | TGTGCCATCACGCCGAGCTCTGGGGCCAACGTCCTGACTTTC
TRBJ2-1 | TRBV5-6 | - | - | CASSFSHNEQFF | TGTGCCAGCAGCTTTAGCCACAATGAGCAGTTCTTC
TRBJ2-7 | TRBV5-4 | once | TRBD2 | CASSPGTSGPYEQYF | TGTGCCAGCAGCCCCGGGACTAGCGGCCCCTACGAGCAGTACTTC
TRBJ2-7 | TRBV6-1 | - | TRBD2 | CASSPAGVGYEQYF | TGTGCCAGCAGCCCCGCGGGGGTAGGCTACGAGCAGTACTTC
TRBJ2-1 | TRBV7-9 | once | TRBD2 | CASSFPSGTYNEQFF | TGTGCCAGCAGCTTCCCAAGCGGGACCTACAATGAGCAGTTCTTC
TRBJ2-1 | TRBV20-1 | - | - | CSAQRGSEQFF | TGCAGTGCGCAAAGGGGGAGTGAGCAGTTCTTC
TRBJ1-1 | TRBV19 | few | TRBD1 | CASSGDRTGEAFF | TGTGCCAGTAGTGGAGATCGGACAGGGGAAGCTTTCTTT
TRBJ2-4 | TRBV6-1 | few | TRBD2 | CARSEASGGGYRYF | TGTGCCCGAAGCGAGGCCAGCGGGGGGGGATACCGGTACTTC
TRBJ2-1 | TRBV2 | - | TRBD2 | CASSASGRVGEQFF | TGTGCCAGCAGCGCTAGCGGGAGGGTCGGAGAGCAGTTCTTC
TRBJ1-4 | TRBV30 | - | TRBD1 | CAWSAGTGIEKLFF | TGTGCCTGGAGCGCCGGGACAGGGATTGAAAAACTGTTTTTT
TRBJ1-4 | TRBV4-1 | - | TRBD1 | CASTPIGDRGFEKLFF | TGCGCCAGCACCCCCATCGGGGACAGGGGGTTTGAAAAACTGTTTTTT
TRBJ2-1 | TRBV7-9 | - | - | CASSPEGYRGNEQFF | TGTGCCAGCAGCCCGGAGGGGTACAGGGGCAATGAGCAGTTCTTC
TRBJ1-2 | TRBV5-5 | once | - | CASSLDAGGTNYGYTF | TGTGCCAGCAGCTTGGACGCGGGAGGGACTAACTATGGCTACACCTTC
TRBJ2-2 | TRBV19 | - | TRBD2 | CASSIGGGRAGTGELFF | TGTGCCAGTAGTATAGGGGGCGGGAGGGCCGGTACCGGGGAGCTGTTTTTT
TRBJ2-1 | TRBV29-1 | once | TRBD1 | CSVPQTGSYDEQFF | TGCAGCGTTCCTCAGACAGGGAGCTACGATGAGCAGTTCTTC
TRBJ1-1 | TRBV21-1 | - | - | CASSKARGAEGEAFF | TGTGCCAGCAGCAAAGCAAGGGGCGCGGAGGGTGAAGCTTTCTTT
TRBJ1-1 | TRBV6-1 | - | - | CASSPTGYTEAFF | TGTGCCAGCAGTCCGACAGGTTACACTGAAGCTTTCTTT
TRBJ1-2 | TRBV7-8 | - | - | CASSQGDYGYTF | TGTGCCAGCAGCCAAGGGGACTATGGCTACACCTTC
TRBJ1-4 | TRBV7-9 | - | TRBD1 | CASSPSGGEKLFF | TGTGCCAGCAGCCCCTCAGGGGGTGAAAAACTGTTTTTT
TRBJ2-1 | TRBV29-1 | - | TRBD2 | CSVRRGGDEQFF | TGCAGCGTGCGCCGGGGGGGGGATGAGCAGTTCTTC
TRBJ1-1 | TRBV18 | few | - | CASSQRAEAFF | TGTGCCAGCTCACAAAGAGCTGAAGCTTTCTTT
TRBJ1-2 | TRBV7-3 | - | - | CASSLLPGGGALYGYTF | TGTGCCAGCAGCTTATTGCCCGGGGGTGGAGCCCTCTATGGCTACACCTTC
TRBJ2-1 | TRBV2 | - | - | CASRVASSYNEQFF | TGTGCCAGCAGGGTAGCGTCCTCCTACAATGAGCAGTTCTTC
TRBJ2-1 | TRBV5-1 | - | - | CASGRGGGRANNEQFF | TGCGCCAGCGGGAGAGGGGGGGGGAGGGCCAACAATGAGCAGTTCTTC
TRBJ2-7 | TRBV6-1 | - | TRBD2 | CASRETSGITYEQYF | TGTGCCAGCAGGGAGACTAGCGGGATTACCTACGAGCAGTACTTC
TRBJ1-3 | TRBV2 | - | - | CASSTGGTGNTIYF | TGTGCCAGCAGTACCGGCGGGACTGGAAACACCATATATTTT